This TCR beta chain was captured in a study of breast tumors, draining lymph nodes, adjacent tissues. In this sample, this clonotype turned up many times. Its target is not known. Whole-study results and caveats: Tumors had less TCR diversity than lymph nodes, more than nontumor tissue. Tumor and nontumor repertoires were significantly more similar in luminal-like than in basal-like breast cancer. The lymph node origin of tumor T cells was framed as consistent with a hypothesis, not demonstrated.

One entry per CDR3 protein results from TCRdb running MiXCR on the multiplex PCR reads. This sample has 70,000 or so distinct CDR3 sequences, with roughly 40% found just once. The clonotype was recovered from a female donor with breast cancer. Some clones in this sample may be carry-over from other donors' samples. Sequencing was done on a sample of breast tumor tissue.

The CDR3 sequence is CASSPDRIRTGELFF. The DNA for the CDR3 is TGTGCCAGCAGCCCCGACAGGATTAGGACCGGGGAGCTGTTTTTT. The chain is built from TRBV14 and TRBJ2-2, with D possibly matching TRBD1 (6 bases). The CDR3 runs 15 residues. Trimming left V 4 bases short and J 5 bases short, with 14 bases between. Germline assignment: CDR1 SGHDN and CDR2 FVKESK.